The following is a TCR beta chain sequence with its context. The sample originates from a study of blood T cell repertoires in COVID-19. Background on the study: Samples representing acute and convalescent COVID-19 were sourced from the United States, Italy and Spain. Sample material is recorded as cDNA or gDNA derived from T cells, B-cell-depleted T cells, or PBMCs.

This CDR3 is 12 amino acids long. Trimming removed 4 bases from V and 3 bases from J, with 7 bases in between. Germline V gene lookup returns CDR1 SGHDN and CDR2 FVKESK. In the source study's methods: Nucleated cell number was recorded as an estimate derived from reference gene primer amplification. The repertoire was sequenced with immunoSEQ multiplex PCR; TCRdb's copy has only in-frame clones and lacks some. The V and J calls and clone size come from that table; D and trimming were worked out from the DNA. The repertoire holds almost 200,000 clones, with approximately 80% as singletons. The chain employs TRBV14 and TRBJ2-7; TRBD1 might be the D (5 bases). The sequence was obtained from a man between 60 and 75 years old with COVID-19, enrolled during active disease. The sequencing input was peripheral blood. The CDR3 DNA sequence: TGTGCCAGCAGCCGCACAGGCTACGAGCAGTACTTC. It yields the protein CASSRTGYEQYF.